This T cell receptor beta chain was profiled in a study of coeliac disease. Findings and limits, study-wide: Cross-contamination between intraepithelial and lamina propria cells was possible. TRB repertoires were largely private, with most amino acid sequences found in only one sample. Active celiac intraepithelial and lamina propria samples had lower TRB and TRG clonality than control samples.

The method was immunoSEQ multiplex PCR; TCRdb's version includes in-frame clones alone and lacks a portion of them. Of a few thousand clones in the sample, 45% to 55% were seen once. The CDR3 length is 12 residues. V gave up 9 bases and J gave up 4 bases; unmatched junction bases: 6. Germline V lookup: CDR1 SNHLY, CDR2 FYNNEI. Concerning this clone: What it binds is unknown.

Each fraction contributed one roughly 450,000-cell aliquot for sequencing. V usage is TRBV2 and J usage is TRBJ2-7, with 7 nucleotides matching TRBD2. The TCR originated in a man between 60 and 75 years old with celiac disease on a gluten-free diet. The sequenced sample consisted of intraepithelial lymphocytes from the gut. CDR3 sequence (DNA): TGTGCCAGTAGCCTGGGGGGGTACGAGCAGTACTTC. Its protein product is CASSLGGYEQYF.